The clone carrying this TCR beta chain counts as medium-sized (0.01 to 0.1%). The antigen remains undetermined. The study sequenced cultured CD4+ T cell DNA using the Oncomine TCR Beta short-read assay. MiXCR, applied by TCRdb to the PCR reads, yields one record per CDR3 protein. The table includes 3,500 to 4,000 distinct CDR3 sequences, about 15% detected once. Germline CDR1 is SEHNR and CDR2 is FQNEAQ (reference sequence). The CDR3 consists of 14 residues. Between the trimmed V and J ends, which lost 0 bases and 2 bases, there was a span of 7 bases. Treatment defined: roughly ten-day PBMC culture with coronavirus spike peptide pools or control peptides (ViraFEST assay). This specimen comes from a study of vaccination and CD4 T cells after COVID-19.

Sequenced input: CD4+ T cells from blood, cultured in vitro. The chain links TRBV7-9 to TRBJ2-5; unclear D gene. This TCR derives from a human donor who had recovered from COVID-19. The CDR3 nucleotides are TGTGCCAGCAGCTTAGCGTCCGGGCAAGAGACCCAGTACTTC. Translation: CASSLASGQETQYF.